Listed below are T cell receptor beta chains from one sample, sequenced in a study of shared clonotypes between healthy human individuals. Repertoires were generated with immunoSEQ multiplex PCR, while TCRdb's copy carries only in-frame clones and drops some. The sample lists around 530,000 clones, around 77% occurring once. Sequencing was performed on PBMCs. These receptors originate from a woman between 40 and 50 years old in good health. Some clones in this sample may be carry-over from other donors' samples. CDR3s include the opening cysteine and the closing phenylalanine or tryptophan. A D gene is named only where the DNA matches it firmly. Part of the rows lack a size; the others show once, few, many or a class for expanded clones.

j_gene | v_gene | abundance | d_gene | CDR3nt | CDR3aa
TRBJ1-1 | TRBV7-3 | - | - | TGTGCCAGCAGCCTCATGGCCCGGGGGAACACTGAAGCTTTCTTT | CASSLMARGNTEAFF
TRBJ1-5 | TRBV25-1 | - | - | TGTGCCAGCAGTGCCCCGGGGTCCAATCAGCCCCAGCATTTT | CASSAPGSNQPQHF
TRBJ2-2 | TRBV4-2 | once | TRBD2 | TGTGCCAGCAGCCAAGACCCAGCGGGAGGGCCTGGCGGGGAGCTGTTTTTT | CASSQDPAGGPGGELFF
TRBJ2-1 | TRBV30 | - | TRBD2 | TGTGCCTGGAGTGTAGGCGGGAGCGACAATGAGCAGTTCTTC | CAWSVGGSDNEQFF
TRBJ2-5 | TRBV18 | - | - | TGTGCCAGCTCACCGAAGACACTACAAGAGACCCAGTACTTC | CASSPKTLQETQYF
TRBJ2-7 | TRBV7-8 | - | - | TGTGCCAGCAGCTTAGCCCAGAGGGGGATGGAAACCTACGAGCAGTACTTC | CASSLAQRGMETYEQYF
TRBJ2-7 | TRBV10-3 | - | - | TGTGCCATCAGTGACGGGGTAATTCTATCCTACGAGCAGTACTTC | CAISDGVILSYEQYF
TRBJ2-1 | TRBV27 | - | - | TGTGCCAGCAGTTTAATGGGGTCGTCCTACAATGAGCAGTTCTTC | CASSLMGSSYNEQFF
TRBJ1-2 | TRBV19 | - | - | TGTGCCAGTATTGGACCATCTTGGGTCTATGGCTACACCTTC | CASIGPSWVYGYTF
TRBJ2-3 | TRBV7-9 | - | - | TGTGCCAGCAGCTTAGCGGCGGAGAGCACAGATACGCAGTATTTT | CASSLAAESTDTQYF
TRBJ1-1 | TRBV29-1 | - | TRBD1 | TGCAGCGTGGGGGACAGGGGAGGAGACACTGAAGCTTTCTTT | CSVGDRGGDTEAFF